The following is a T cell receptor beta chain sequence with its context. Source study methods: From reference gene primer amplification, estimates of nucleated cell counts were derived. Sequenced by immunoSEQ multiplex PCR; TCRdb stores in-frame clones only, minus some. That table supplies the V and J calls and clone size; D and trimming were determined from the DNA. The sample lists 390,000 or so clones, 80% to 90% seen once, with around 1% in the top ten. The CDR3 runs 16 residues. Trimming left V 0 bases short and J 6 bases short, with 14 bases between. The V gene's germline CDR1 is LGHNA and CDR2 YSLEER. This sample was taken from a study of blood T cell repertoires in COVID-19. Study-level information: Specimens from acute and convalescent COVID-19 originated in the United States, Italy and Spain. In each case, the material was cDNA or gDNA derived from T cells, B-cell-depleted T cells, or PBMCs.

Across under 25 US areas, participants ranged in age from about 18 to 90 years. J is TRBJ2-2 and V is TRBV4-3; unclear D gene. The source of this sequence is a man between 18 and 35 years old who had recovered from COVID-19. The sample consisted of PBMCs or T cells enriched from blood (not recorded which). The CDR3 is CASSQDWALDAGELFF. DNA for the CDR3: TGCGCCAGCAGCCAAGATTGGGCGTTGGATGCCGGGGAGCTGTTTTTT.